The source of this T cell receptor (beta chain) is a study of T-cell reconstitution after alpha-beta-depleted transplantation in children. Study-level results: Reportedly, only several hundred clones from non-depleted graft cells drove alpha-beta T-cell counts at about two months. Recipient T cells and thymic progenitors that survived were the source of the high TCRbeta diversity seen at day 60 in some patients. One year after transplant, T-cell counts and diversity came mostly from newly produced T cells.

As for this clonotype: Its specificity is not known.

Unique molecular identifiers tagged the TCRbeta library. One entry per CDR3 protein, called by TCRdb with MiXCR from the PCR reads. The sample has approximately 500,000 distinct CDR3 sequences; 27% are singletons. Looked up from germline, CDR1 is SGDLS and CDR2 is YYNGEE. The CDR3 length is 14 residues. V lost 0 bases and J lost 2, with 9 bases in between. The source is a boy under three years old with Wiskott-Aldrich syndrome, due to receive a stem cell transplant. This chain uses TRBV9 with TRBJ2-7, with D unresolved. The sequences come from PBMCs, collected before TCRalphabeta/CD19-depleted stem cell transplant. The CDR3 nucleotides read TGTGCCAGCAGCGTAGTTTCAGACCCCTACGAGCAGTACTTC. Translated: CASSVVSDPYEQYF.